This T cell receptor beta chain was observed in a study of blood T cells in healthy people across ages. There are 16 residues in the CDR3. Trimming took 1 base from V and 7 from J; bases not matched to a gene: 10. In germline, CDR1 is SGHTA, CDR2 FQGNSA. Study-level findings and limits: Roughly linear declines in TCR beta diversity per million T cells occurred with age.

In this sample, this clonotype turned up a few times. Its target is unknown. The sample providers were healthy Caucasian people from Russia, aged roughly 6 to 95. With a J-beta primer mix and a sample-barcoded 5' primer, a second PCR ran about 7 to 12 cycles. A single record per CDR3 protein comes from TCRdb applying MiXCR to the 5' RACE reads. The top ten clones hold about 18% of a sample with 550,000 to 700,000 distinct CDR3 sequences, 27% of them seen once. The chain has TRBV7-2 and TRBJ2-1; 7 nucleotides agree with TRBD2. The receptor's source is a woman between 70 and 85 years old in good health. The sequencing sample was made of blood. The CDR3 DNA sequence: TGTGCCAGCAGCTTAGAGATGATGCTGGGGGGGAATGAGCAGTTCTTC. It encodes CASSLEMMLGGNEQFF.